A single sample gave rise to the 22 T cell receptor beta chains below, sequenced in a study of T cell responses to AZD1222 COVID-19 vaccine. Assay used: immunoSEQ multiplex PCR; TCRdb lists only in-frame clones, some missing. The data contain roughly 150,000 clones, around 85% of them seen just once; the ten biggest clones take up around 7.8%. The starting material was peripheral blood, obtained on day 0 of AZD1222 vaccination. The receptors were sampled from an adult in good health.

The chain joins TRBV12-3 or TRBV12-4 to TRBJ2-1; D unresolved. The CDR3 totals 11 residues. Deletions cut 0 bases from V and 10 bases from J, with 4 bases between. The CDR3 coding sequence is TGTGCCAGCAGTTTAGCGGGGGAGCAGTTCTTC. Its translation is CASSLAGEQFF.

The rearrangement uses TRBV5-4 and TRBJ1-2; D is possibly TRBD1 (5 bases). CDR3 length: 16 amino acids. Germline V gene sequence: CDR1 SGHNT, CDR2 YYREEE (reference sequence). V was shortened by 1 base and J by 4 bases, with 17 bases between the two germline ends. CDR3 residues: CASSLIGGGPSYGYTF. For the CDR3, the DNA is TGTGCCAGCAGCTTGATTGGTGGGGGTCCCTCCTATGGCTACACCTTC.

This chain connects TRBV10-3 to TRBJ2-3; no reliable D call. Between the trimmed V and J ends, which lost 0 bases and 12 bases, there was a span of 10 bases. From germline, CDR1 is ENHRY and CDR2 SYGVKD. The CDR3 runs 12 residues. This CDR3 reads CAISESPLPQYF. CDR3 sequence (DNA): TGTGCCATCAGTGAGTCACCCTTGCCCCAGTATTTT.

The chain is built from TRBV19 and TRBJ1-5; no definite D call. The ends were cut back, 3 bases at V and 3 bases at J, with 15 bases in the middle. The CDR3 covers 16 residues. CDR1 is LNHDA, CDR2 SQIVND, per germline (reference sequence). The CDR3 reads CASSIGGGRINQPQHF. The CDR3 DNA sequence: TGTGCCAGTAGTATTGGTGGAGGTCGGATCAATCAGCCCCAGCATTTT.

This chain joins TRBV18 and TRBJ1-1; D might be TRBD1 (6 bases). The CDR3 has 15 residues. Germline V lookup: CDR1 KGHSH, CDR2 LQKENI. V lost 2 bases, J lost 1 base, and 11 bases lay in between. CDR3 loop: CASSPSGGTNTEAFF. CDR3 nucleotide sequence: TGTGCCAGCTCACCATCGGGGGGCACGAACACTGAAGCTTTCTTT.

The chain employs TRBV6-5 and TRBJ1-1, with no clear D. V gave up 5 bases and J gave up 3 bases, with 4 bases separating them. Germline V gene data show CDR1 as MNHEY and CDR2 as SVGAGI. This CDR3 has 11 residues. DNA of the CDR3: TGTGCCAGCAGTAAATACACTGAAGCTTTCTTT. This codes for CASSKYTEAFF.

The chain is built from TRBV6-1 and TRBJ1-2; D perhaps matches TRBD1 (6 bases). Trimming removed 2 bases at V and 6 bases at J, with 19 bases between. The length of the CDR3 is 16 residues. The germline V gene encodes CDR1 MNHNS and CDR2 SASEGT. The CDR3 loop reads CASSEIFWDTTNGYTF. In DNA form, the CDR3 reads TGTGCCAGCAGTGAAATCTTTTGGGACACAACAAATGGCTACACCTTC.

This chain uses TRBV11-2 with TRBJ2-7; TRBD2 aligns across 7 bases. The germline gives CDR1 SGHAT, CDR2 FQNNGV. V lost 2 bases, J lost 1 base, and 5 bases stayed unmatched. This CDR3 comprises 15 residues. The CDR3, as DNA: TGTGCCAGCAGCTTACGGCCTAGCGGTTCCTACGAGCAGTACTTC. Encoded protein: CASSLRPSGSYEQYF. Drawing the rest from reference TRBV11-2 and TRBJ2-7, the complete variable domain is EAGVAQSPRYKIIEKRQSVAFWCNPISGHATLYWYQQILGQGPKLLIQFQNNGVVDDSQLPKDRFSAERLKGVDSTLKIQPAKLEDSAVYLCASSLRPSGSYEQYFGPGTRLTVT.

In this sample, this clone turned up once. The chain is built from TRBV6-5 and TRBJ2-3; TRBD1 is a possible D gene (6 bases). V was shortened by 4 bases and J by 0 bases, with 11 bases between the two germline ends. CDR1 and CDR2 (germline): MNHEY, SVGAGI. The CDR3 sequence is 15 residues long. The DNA of the CDR3 is TGTGCCAGCAGTTCCTCCGGGACAAGCACAGATACGCAGTATTTT. Its translation: CASSSSGTSTDTQYF.

V usage is TRBV9 and J usage is TRBJ1-1, with D maybe TRBD1 (5 bases). The CDR3 is 13 amino acids. The V end lost 4 bases, the J end lost 4 bases, and 11 bases lay between the germline ends. Germline V lookup: CDR1 SGDLS, CDR2 YYNGEE. The CDR3 spells CASSIGGGTEAFF. The CDR3 nucleotides are TGTGCCAGCAGCATCGGGGGGGGCACTGAAGCTTTCTTT.

V and J are TRBV6-5 and TRBJ2-7; D is possibly TRBD1 (6 bases). CDR1 and CDR2 (germline): MNHEY, SVGAGI. The V end was cut by 5 bases, the J end by 5 bases, with 16 bases between. The CDR3 loop spans 14 amino acids. CDR3 nucleotide sequence: TGTGCCAGCAGTCACATGGGGGCCCAGGACGAGCAGTACTTC. Its translation: CASSHMGAQDEQYF.

In its sample, this clone was seen once. The chain uses TRBV7-8 and TRBJ1-4, with 10 positions matching TRBD1. Unmatched junction bases numbered 1, after V lost 0 bases and J lost 3 bases. The CDR3 totals 16 residues. Germline CDR1 reads SGHVS; CDR2 reads FQNEAQ. CDR3 sequence reads: CASSLAGTGANEKLFF. The CDR3 bases are TGTGCCAGCAGCTTAGCTGGGACAGGGGCTAATGAAAAACTGTTTTTT.

In its sample, this clone was seen once. This chain uses TRBV6-5 with TRBJ2-7, with TRBD2 matching over 13 bases. The CDR3 is made up of 15 amino acids. V lost 6 bases and J lost 6; bases outside the gene matches: 8. The germline V gene encodes CDR1 MNHEY and CDR2 SVGAGI. Here the CDR3 reads CASSRRTSGRVEQYF. In DNA form, the CDR3 reads TGTGCCAGCAGCCGTCGGACTAGCGGGAGAGTCGAGCAGTACTTC.

The rearrangement links TRBV7-2 to TRBJ1-2; D ambiguous. In germline, CDR1 is SGHTA, CDR2 FQGNSA. Trimming shortened V by 4 bases and J by 4 bases, and 16 bases separated the two germline ends. CDR3 size: 15 residues. The CDR3 reads CASSSLMVSAYGYTF. CDR3 in DNA: TGTGCCAGCAGCTCACTCATGGTATCCGCCTATGGCTACACCTTC.

The V gene is TRBV24-1, the J gene TRBJ2-1; D ambiguous. Trimming cost V 6 bases and J 7 bases, with 6 bases left between them. Germline V gives CDR1 KGHDR, CDR2 SFDVKD. This CDR3 is built from 11 residues. DNA of the CDR3: TGTGCCACCAGTCGTTTAAATGAGCAGTTCTTC. Translation gives CATSRLNEQFF.

The gene calls are TRBV5-6 and TRBJ1-5, with 7 nucleotides matching TRBD1. Losses at the gene ends were 4 bases for V and 3 bases for J; bases not matched to a gene: 4. Germline V gene data show CDR1 as SGHDT and CDR2 as YYEEEE. This CDR3 contains 14 residues. The CDR3 nucleotides are TGTGCCAGCAGCACAGGGGAGAACAATCAGCCCCAGCATTTT. Its protein is CASSTGENNQPQHF.

The rearrangement links TRBV5-6 to TRBJ1-4; D unclear. CDR1 is SGHDT, CDR2 YYEEEE, per germline. V gave up 4 bases and J gave up 6 bases, with 22 bases separating them. This CDR3 is built from 17 residues. The CDR3 sequence is CASSRSGGEWGDEKLFF. Here the CDR3 DNA reads TGTGCCAGCAGCCGCTCAGGCGGGGAGTGGGGAGATGAAAAACTGTTTTTT. The full variable domain, completed using reference TRBV5-6 and TRBJ1-4, is DAGVTQSPTHLIKTRGQQVTLRCSPKSGHDTVSWYQQALGQGPQFIFQYYEEEERQRGNFPDRFSGHQFPNYSSELNVNALLLGDSALYLCASSRSGGEWGDEKLFFGSGTQLSVL.

V is TRBV2 and J is TRBJ1-6; tentatively, D is TRBD1 (6 bases). The CDR3 length is 14 residues. V was clipped by 6 bases and J by 7 bases, with 13 bases between them. Germline CDR1 and CDR2: SNHLY and FYNNEI. CDR3 region: CASSPQGSNSPLHF. The CDR3 region has the DNA TGTGCCAGCAGCCCACAGGGCTCAAATTCACCCCTCCACTTT.

In its sample, this clone was seen a few times. The chain joins TRBV20-1 to TRBJ1-4; possible D gene TRBD1, 5 bases. Trimming removed 3 bases at V and 5 bases at J, with 16 bases between. The CDR3 runs 15 residues. CDR1 is DFQATT and CDR2 is SNEGSKA in the germline V gene (reference sequence). CDR3 sequence reads: CSASGGEQSNEKLFF. CDR3 DNA: TGCAGTGCTAGTGGGGGGGAACAGTCAAATGAAAAACTGTTTTTT.

The chain is built from TRBV11-2 and TRBJ1-3, with no clear D. Per the germline V gene, CDR1 is SGHAT and CDR2 is FQNNGV. The CDR3 has 16 residues. Trimming stripped 2 bases from V and 0 bases from J, with 11 bases between. CDR3 loop: CASSLMAASSGNTIYF. Written as DNA, the CDR3 is TGTGCCAGCAGCTTAATGGCAGCGAGCTCTGGAAACACCATATATTTT.

The chain has TRBV7-8 and TRBJ2-2; 15 bases line up with TRBD2. This CDR3 is built from 18 residues. Per germline, CDR1 SGHVS and CDR2 FQNEAQ. The ends lost 5 bases at V and 4 bases at J; junction bases unmatched: 8. The CDR3 nucleotides are TGTGCCAGCAGCCGAGGGACTAGCGGGAGGCGGGGCACCGGGGAGCTGTTTTTT. Amino acid sequence: CASSRGTSGRRGTGELFF. The variable domain in full, with the rest retrieved from reference TRBV7-8 and TRBJ2-2, is GAGVSQSPRYKVAKRGQDVALRCDPISGHVSLFWYQQALGQGPEFLTYFQNEAQLDKSGLPSDRFFAERPEGSVSTLKIQRTQQEDSAVYLCASSRGTSGRRGTGELFFGEGSRLTVL.

This clone was found once. The rearrangement uses TRBV20-1 and TRBJ1-2; D gene uncertain. The CDR3 covers 14 residues. Germline V gives CDR1 DFQATT, CDR2 SNEGSKA (reference sequence). V was pared by 3 bases and J by 0 bases, with 11 bases between. This CDR3 is CSASNGLANYGYTF. In nucleotides, the CDR3 is TGCAGTGCTAGTAACGGGCTAGCTAACTATGGCTACACCTTC.